This TCR beta chain was documented in a study of cytomegalovirus exposure and HLA in healthy donors (dated by TCRdb to about 2017). Notes on the research overall: In an earlier analysis of 450 to 750 of the donors, approximately 260 Gb of sequence data and roughly 100 million unique TCR beta sequences from 150 million to 200 million T cells were reported. About 300 gigabases of sequencing data and 91 million or so unique TCR sequences made up an early release that covered several hundred HLA-typed donors. The genetic ancestry cluster associated with self-reported Caucasian donors included 65% to 90% of the 398 genotyped donors. The study aimed to test whether signatures of past pathogen exposure could be identified by cataloging public T cell receptors. The T cell repertoires of under 700 subjects were profiled by immunosequencing and related to cytomegalovirus serostatus. In addition to the first cohort of approximately 670 subjects, a separate validation cohort of 120 different subjects was used. The study combined high-throughput TCR immunosequencing, statistical association of individual TCRs with disease status, and machine learning to predict cytomegalovirus infection status. In a later analysis, previously published TCR beta repertoires from about 640 donors were re-analyzed and high-resolution HLA genotyping was added so that TCR occurrence patterns could be studied. In the later analysis, no new phenotypic data were used to find candidate immune exposures; instead, reliance was placed on TCR beta sequences and their occurrence across donors. In an earlier analysis of over 550 of the donors, high-throughput TCR beta sequencing was used to judge whether each TCR beta V gene segment behaved as functional or pseudogenic. Donor age, sex, ethnicity and CMV serostatus were compiled alongside the repertoire data. A later genetic analysis took genome-wide SNP genotypes for about three fifths of the roughly 670 donors and used that subset as a discovery cohort. Every discovery cohort repertoire had been produced on one sequencing platform. HLA typing covered class I and class II loci at four-digit resolution. Typing coverage varied by locus: roughly 620-640 donors for A, B, C, DRB1 and DQB1; under 550 for DQA1; approximately 610 for DPA1; roughly 470 for DPB1. Several DR-DQ haplotypes were treated as single units for association and clustering because of strong linkage in the cohort. Among roughly 400 genotyped donors of the cohort, an average of approximately 200,000 unique TCR beta nucleotide sequences was sequenced per donor, of which 15% to 20% were non-productive. The study at large found these results: The earlier analysis of some 540 of the donors excluded over 15 rarely observed V segments, including chromosome 9 orphons, because counts were too low. In both the original and validation cohorts, the classifier was reported to diagnose cytomegalovirus status with high specificity and sensitivity. In vitro tests confirmed that a few of the cytomegalovirus-associated TCR beta chains recognize cytomegalovirus antigens. Most CMV-associated TCR beta chains appeared to be HLA-restricted in a later analysis, and the HLA associations seemed to be driven largely by CMV exposure. In a later analysis, several top co-occurrence clusters were reported to appear linked to parvovirus B19, influenza, CMV and Epstein-Barr virus. According to a later genetic analysis, donors in an Asian-associated ancestry cluster had fewer N-insertions in productive TCRs than the approximately 650-donor mean. CMV serostatus was the only immune exposure information available for the cohort. Because HLA typing was missing for some donors at each locus, association tests included only the typed subset. A cluster of highly shared sequence variants was judged likely to be a technical artifact of the sequencing pipeline. A later genetic analysis associated a missense DCLRE1C variant with V-gene and J-gene trimming of TCR beta chains, and an independent cohort replicated the association. A further reported finding was that TCR beta sequences accurately predicted the HLA-A and HLA-B alleles for most subjects in the first cohort. In an earlier analysis of more than 450 of the donors, most TCR beta V segments were observed in productive rearrangements about 87% or about 30% of the time, broadly matching IMGT annotations. Only TCR beta chains were sequenced in this cohort, and the absence of alpha or paired-chain data limited detectable features. A later analysis found that TCR association rates varied across HLA loci, with DRB1 alleles showing the most associated TCRs and HLA-C alleles the fewest. The study gave a list of over 150 TCR beta chains associated with cytomegalovirus. According to the authors, the approach could potentially be generalized to other disease states and immunological phenotypes. Strong co-occurrence of HLA alleles, especially DR and DQ, made assigning TCR associations to individual alleles difficult. While some public TCRs were present in many individuals, most TCR sequences turned up only very rarely across donors. Because the 87-base-pair reads could not distinguish some IMGT-functional V segments, including TRBV6-2 and TRBV6-3, those segments were excluded. In a later analysis, HLA-associated TCR beta chains were found to be more clonally expanded and to have lower generation probabilities than equally common non-associated chains. Linkage disequilibrium might explain the correlated functional status among segregating V segments, but an unknown experimental factor could not be ruled out. Presence/absence analyses assumed roughly uniform sequencing depth across donors, an assumption that may not hold. Specific HLA alleles were associated with around 18,000 TCR beta sequences at a false discovery rate of 0.05 in a later analysis.

A word on this clone: What this receptor recognizes is not known. No qualities accompany the bases; no much larger clone lies one base away.

As encoded in the germline V gene (reference sequence), CDR1 is PRHDT while CDR2 is FYEKMQ. V loses 4 bases at its end and J loses 1 base; junction bases beyond the gene matches: 3. The CDR3 runs 15 residues from the cysteine to the phenylalanine. Of all the DNA, just the CDR3 is kept, 45 bases in frame from base 1. The cohort comprised hundreds of healthy bone marrow donors. At the time of sampling, all cohort members were nominally healthy, though unrecorded immune exposures were likely present. The donor tested CMV seronegative and was one of the 352 seronegative cohort members. A peripheral blood sample was collected from each donor, and TCR beta sequencing was performed on peripheral blood mononuclear cells. Genomic DNA was extracted from the blood cell samples with the Qiagen DNeasy Blood Extraction Kit. Library creation used the immunoSEQ multiplex PCR assay. A mixture of 60 forward primers for TCR Vbeta segments and 13 reverse primers for TCR Jbeta segments was used in the multiplex PCR. The CDR3 region of rearranged TCR beta genes was amplified from genomic DNA with a multiplex PCR assay. The Illumina HiSeq System was used to sequence the amplified TCR beta libraries as 87-base-pair reads. As for the original processing: Across the 500 to 850 repertoires, a later analysis counted tens of millions of unique TCR beta chains, around 11 million of which were shared by at least two donors. Raw reads were error-corrected and collapsed into unique sequences by a nearest-neighbor algorithm in which closely related sequences were merged to remove PCR and sequencing errors. To assign V, D and J gene segments, CDR3 sequences were aligned to IMGT reference sequences. For a sequence to be retained, a match of at least six nucleotides to both a V gene segment and a J gene segment was required. Rearrangements were classified as productive when the CDR3 lacked stop codons and remained in frame with V and J, and all other rearrangements were classified as non-productive. CDR3 was defined by IMGT convention, running from the second conserved V-encoded cysteine to the conserved J-encoded phenylalanine. Sequences without an unambiguous match to a single V gene segment were excluded from the earlier analysis of approximately 600 of the donors. An earlier analysis of over 450 of the donors classified V segments as functional when productive rearrangements were above 56.7% and as segregating when the standard deviation between donors was above 5%. To diagnose cytomegalovirus status from the catalog of TCR beta chain sequences, a statistical classification framework was built. In a later analysis, TCR nucleotide sequences were compared against IMGT/GENE-DB human TR gene sequences so that V and J genes could be assigned. In a later analysis, CDR3 sequences and most-parsimonious VDJ recombination scenarios were assigned using the TCRdist pipeline. In a later analysis, each TCR beta chain was defined by its CDR3 amino acid sequence together with its V-gene family, and reads lacking a unique V-gene family were excluded. In a later analysis, nearly 600 highly shared, low-generation-probability nucleotide sequences were removed to address suspected cross-contamination and a sequencing artifact. In a later analysis, a clonal expansion index for each public chain was calculated from normalized within-repertoire ranks of inferred template counts. Generation probabilities in a later analysis came from a VDJ recombination model fitted to out-of-frame rearrangements, and those results were checked against IGoR. In a later analysis, hypergeometric tests were used to score TCR-TCR, TCR-HLA and TCR-CMV co-occurrence, with a repertoire-size bias correction applied to TCR pairs. To estimate false discovery rates, a later analysis permuted the HLA or CMV assignments 20 times. In a later analysis, co-occurring TCRs were grouped using DBSCAN, and TCRdist sequence similarity was added for clustering within HLA-allele-positive subsets. For co-occurrence clustering, repertoires with fewer than 30,000 or more than 120,000 public chains were excluded, along with four or five repertoires with anomalous nucleotide sharing. Held by TCRdb, this immuneACCESS table contains in-frame sequences only and omits some clones. Under half of the omission traces to an unresolved V gene where checked; the cause of the rest is unknown. V and J calls and clone size are given by that table; D and trimming were obtained from the DNA. Here the sample has 200,000 or so clones; more than 65% occur a single time. The ten largest clones take up 3.5% to 4% of the sample.

The chain joins TRBV13 to TRBJ2-5; the junction holds 10 bases that match TRBD1. The receptor's source is a man aged 50 to 60 in good health and CMV-seronegative. Sequencing was done on a sample of PBMCs. Read as DNA, the sequence is TGTGCCAGCAGCTGGGACAGGGGAATCCAAGAGACCCAGTACTTC. Its product reads: CASSWDRGIQETQYF.